This TCR beta chain was identified during a study of blood T cell repertoires in COVID-19. Study-level background: Sample material is recorded as cDNA or gDNA derived from T cells, B-cell-depleted T cells, or PBMCs.

Data came from immunoSEQ multiplex PCR; TCRdb stores just in-frame clones and leaves some out. Of 110,000 to 150,000 clones detected, roughly 88% appear once; the ten largest clones hold around 1.7%. The CDR3 spans 14 residues. Per germline, CDR1 SGHRS and CDR2 YFSETQ. Trimming took off 7 bases at V and 0 bases at J, with 10 bases between the two ends. The rearrangement joins TRBV5-1 to TRBJ1-4; maybe TRBD1 (6 bases). This receptor was obtained from a woman aged 45-59 years with acute or convalescent COVID-19. Sequencing was carried out using peripheral blood. The CDR3 reads CASSGQPTNEKLFF. CDR3 DNA sequence: TGCGCCAGCTCCGGACAGCCAACTAATGAAAAACTGTTTTTT. The entire variable domain, with the rest obtained from reference TRBV5-1 and TRBJ1-4, is as follows: KAGVTQTPRYLIKTRGQQVTLSCSPISGHRSVSWYQQTPGQGLQFLFEYFSETQRNKGNFPGRFSGRQFSNSRSEMNVSTLELGDSALYLCASSGQPTNEKLFFGSGTQLSVL.